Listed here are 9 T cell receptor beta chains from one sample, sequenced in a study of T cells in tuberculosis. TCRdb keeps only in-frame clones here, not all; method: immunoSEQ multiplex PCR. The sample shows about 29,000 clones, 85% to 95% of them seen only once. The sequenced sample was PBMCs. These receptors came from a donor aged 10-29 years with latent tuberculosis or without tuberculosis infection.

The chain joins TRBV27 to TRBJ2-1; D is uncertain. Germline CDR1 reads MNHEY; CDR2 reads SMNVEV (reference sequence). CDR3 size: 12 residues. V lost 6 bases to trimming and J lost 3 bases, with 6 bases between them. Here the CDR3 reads CASSPDYNEQFF. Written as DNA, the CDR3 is TGTGCCAGCAGCCCAGACTACAATGAGCAGTTCTTC.

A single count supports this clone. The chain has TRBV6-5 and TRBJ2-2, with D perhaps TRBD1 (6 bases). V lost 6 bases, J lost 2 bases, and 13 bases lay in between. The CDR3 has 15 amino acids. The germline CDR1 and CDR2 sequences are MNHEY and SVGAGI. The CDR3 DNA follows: TGTGCCAGCAGGGCCGGACAGAGAAACACCGGGGAGCTGTTTTTT. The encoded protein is CASRAGQRNTGELFF.

CDR3 nucleotides: TGCGCCAGCAGTCAATCGAGGACAGGCCCCACCTTC. This encodes CASSQSRTGPTF. This chain uses TRBV23-1 with TRBJ1-2; 7 bases map to TRBD1. TRBV23-1 is placed among ORFs of uncertain function. Germline trimming cut 0 bases from V and 13 bases from J; bases unmatched to any gene: 5. The CDR3 extends over 12 amino acids.

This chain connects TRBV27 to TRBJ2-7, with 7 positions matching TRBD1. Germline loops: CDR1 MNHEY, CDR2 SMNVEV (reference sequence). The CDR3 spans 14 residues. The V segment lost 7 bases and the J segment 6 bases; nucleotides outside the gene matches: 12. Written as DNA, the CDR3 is TGTGCCAGCACCCCGAGGGGGCCCAACCTCGAGCAGTACTTC. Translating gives CASTPRGPNLEQYF.

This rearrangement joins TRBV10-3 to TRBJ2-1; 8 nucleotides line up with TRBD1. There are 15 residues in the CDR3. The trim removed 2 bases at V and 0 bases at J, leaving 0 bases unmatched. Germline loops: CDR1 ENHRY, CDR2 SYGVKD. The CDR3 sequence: CAISETGGSYNEQFF. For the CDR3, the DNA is TGTGCCATCAGTGAGACAGGGGGCTCCTACAATGAGCAGTTCTTC.

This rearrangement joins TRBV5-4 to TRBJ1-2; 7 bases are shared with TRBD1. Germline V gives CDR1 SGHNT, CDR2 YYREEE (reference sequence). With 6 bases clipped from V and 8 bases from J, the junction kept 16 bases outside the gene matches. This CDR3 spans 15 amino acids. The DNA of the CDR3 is TGTGCCAGCAAGAGGGGGGACAGACCGGTATTGGGCTACACCTTC. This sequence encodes CASKRGDRPVLGYTF.

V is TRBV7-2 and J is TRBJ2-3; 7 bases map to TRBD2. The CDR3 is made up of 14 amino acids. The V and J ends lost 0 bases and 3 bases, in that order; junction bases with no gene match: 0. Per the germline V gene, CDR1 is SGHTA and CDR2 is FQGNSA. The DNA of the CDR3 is TGTGCCAGCAGCTTAGCGGGGGGGACAGATACGCAGTATTTT. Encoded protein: CASSLAGGTDTQYF.

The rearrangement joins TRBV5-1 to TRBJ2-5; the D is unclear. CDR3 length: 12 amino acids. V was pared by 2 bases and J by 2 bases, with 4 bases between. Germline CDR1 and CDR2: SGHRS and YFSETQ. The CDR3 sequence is CASSFVQETQYF. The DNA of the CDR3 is TGCGCCAGCAGCTTCGTTCAAGAGACCCAGTACTTC.

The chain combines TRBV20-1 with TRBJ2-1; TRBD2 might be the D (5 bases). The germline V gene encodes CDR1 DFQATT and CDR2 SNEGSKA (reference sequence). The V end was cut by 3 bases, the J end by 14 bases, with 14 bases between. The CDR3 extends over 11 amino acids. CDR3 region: CSASETTGKFF. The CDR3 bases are TGCAGTGCTAGTGAGACTACGGGGAAGTTCTTC.